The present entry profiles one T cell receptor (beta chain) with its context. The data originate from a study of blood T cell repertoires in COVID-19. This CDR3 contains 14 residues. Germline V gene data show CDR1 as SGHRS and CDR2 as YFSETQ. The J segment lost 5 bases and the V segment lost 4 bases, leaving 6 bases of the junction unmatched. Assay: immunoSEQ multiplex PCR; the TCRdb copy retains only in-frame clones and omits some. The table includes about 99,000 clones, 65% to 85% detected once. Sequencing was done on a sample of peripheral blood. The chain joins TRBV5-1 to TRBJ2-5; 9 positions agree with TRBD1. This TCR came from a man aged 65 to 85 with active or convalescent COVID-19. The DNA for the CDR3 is TGCGCCAGCAGCCCGGGACAGGGTCCGGAGACCCAGTACTTC. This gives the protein CASSPGQGPETQYF.